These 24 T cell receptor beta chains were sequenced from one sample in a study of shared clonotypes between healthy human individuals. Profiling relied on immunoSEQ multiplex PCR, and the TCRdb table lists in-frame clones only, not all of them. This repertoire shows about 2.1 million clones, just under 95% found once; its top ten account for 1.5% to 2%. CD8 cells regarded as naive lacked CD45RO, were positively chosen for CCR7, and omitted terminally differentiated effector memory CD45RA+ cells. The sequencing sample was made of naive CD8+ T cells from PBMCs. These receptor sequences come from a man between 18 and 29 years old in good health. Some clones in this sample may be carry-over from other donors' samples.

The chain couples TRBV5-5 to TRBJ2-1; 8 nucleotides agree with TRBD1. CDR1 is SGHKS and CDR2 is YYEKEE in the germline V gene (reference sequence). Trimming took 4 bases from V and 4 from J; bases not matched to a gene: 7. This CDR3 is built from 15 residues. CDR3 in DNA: TGTGCCAGCAGCGGCTGGACAGGGAGATACAATGAGCAGTTCTTC. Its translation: CASSGWTGRYNEQFF. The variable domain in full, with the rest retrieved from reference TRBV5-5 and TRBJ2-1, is DAGVTQSPTHLIKTRGQQVTLRCSPISGHKSVSWYQQVLGQGPQFIFQYYEKEERGRGNFPDRFSARQFPNYSSELNVNALLLGDSALYLCASSGWTGRYNEQFFGPGTRLTVL.

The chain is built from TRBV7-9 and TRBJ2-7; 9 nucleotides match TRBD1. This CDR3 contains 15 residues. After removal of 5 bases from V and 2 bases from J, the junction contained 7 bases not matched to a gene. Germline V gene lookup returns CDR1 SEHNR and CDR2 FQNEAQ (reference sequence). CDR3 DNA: TGTGCCAGCAGCCCACGACAGGGGGGAACCTACGAGCAGTACTTC. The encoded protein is CASSPRQGGTYEQYF.

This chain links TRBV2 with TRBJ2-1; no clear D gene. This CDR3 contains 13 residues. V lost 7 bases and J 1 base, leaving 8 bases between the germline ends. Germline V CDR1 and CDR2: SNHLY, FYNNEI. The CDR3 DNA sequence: TGTGCCAGCATCTACGGGTCCTACAATGAGCAGTTCTTC. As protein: CASIYGSYNEQFF.

The CDR3 reads CASTMDGEETQYF. CDR3 DNA sequence: TGTGCCAGCACCATGGACGGCGAGGAGACCCAGTACTTC. This chain links TRBV28 with TRBJ2-5; no clear D gene. The germline gives CDR1 MDHEN, CDR2 SYDVKM. This CDR3 contains 13 residues. Trimming shortened V by 7 bases and J by 5 bases, and 14 bases separated the two germline ends.

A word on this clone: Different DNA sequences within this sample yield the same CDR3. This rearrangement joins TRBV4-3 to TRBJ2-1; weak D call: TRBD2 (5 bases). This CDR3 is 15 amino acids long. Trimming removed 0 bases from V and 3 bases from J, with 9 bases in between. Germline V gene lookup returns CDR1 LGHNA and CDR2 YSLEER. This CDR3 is CASSQDFRDYNEQFF. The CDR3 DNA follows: TGCGCCAGCAGCCAAGATTTTCGGGACTACAATGAGCAGTTCTTC.

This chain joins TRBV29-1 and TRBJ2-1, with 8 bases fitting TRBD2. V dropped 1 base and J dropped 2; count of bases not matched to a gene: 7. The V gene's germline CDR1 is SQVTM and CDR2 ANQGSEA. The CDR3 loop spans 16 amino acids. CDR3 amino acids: CSVEGGSGGTYNEQFF. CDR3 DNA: TGCAGCGTTGAAGGGGGAAGCGGGGGCACCTACAATGAGCAGTTCTTC.

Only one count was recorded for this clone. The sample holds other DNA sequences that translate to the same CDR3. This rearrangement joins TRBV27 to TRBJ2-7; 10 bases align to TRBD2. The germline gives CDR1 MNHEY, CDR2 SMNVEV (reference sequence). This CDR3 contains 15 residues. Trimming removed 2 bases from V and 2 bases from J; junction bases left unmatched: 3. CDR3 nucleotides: TGTGCCAGCAGTTTAGGCCTAGCGGGAGCCTACGAGCAGTACTTC. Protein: CASSLGLAGAYEQYF.

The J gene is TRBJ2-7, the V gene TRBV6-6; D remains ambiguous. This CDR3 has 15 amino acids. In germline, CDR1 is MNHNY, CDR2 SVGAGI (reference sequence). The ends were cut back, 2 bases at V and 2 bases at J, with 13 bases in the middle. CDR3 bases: TGTGCCAGCAGTTACGAGGTTCCACGAGCCTACGAGCAGTACTTC. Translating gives CASSYEVPRAYEQYF.

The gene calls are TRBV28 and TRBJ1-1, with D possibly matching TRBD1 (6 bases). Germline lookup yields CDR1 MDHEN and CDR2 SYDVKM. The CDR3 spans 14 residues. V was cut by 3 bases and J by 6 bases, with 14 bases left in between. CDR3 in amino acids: CASSFSNRVPEAFF. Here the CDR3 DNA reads TGTGCCAGCAGTTTTAGTAACAGGGTCCCTGAAGCTTTCTTT.

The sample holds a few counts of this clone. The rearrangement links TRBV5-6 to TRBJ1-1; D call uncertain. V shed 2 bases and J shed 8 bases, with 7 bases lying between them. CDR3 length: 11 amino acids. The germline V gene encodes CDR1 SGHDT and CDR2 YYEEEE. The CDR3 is CASSFGREAFF. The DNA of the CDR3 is TGTGCCAGCAGCTTCGGGAGAGAAGCTTTCTTT.

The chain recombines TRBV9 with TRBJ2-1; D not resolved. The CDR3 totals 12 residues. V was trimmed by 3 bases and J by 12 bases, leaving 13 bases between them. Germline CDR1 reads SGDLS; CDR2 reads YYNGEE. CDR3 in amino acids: CASSADGVLQFF. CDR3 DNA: TGTGCCAGCAGCGCCGATGGGGTGCTGCAGTTCTTC.

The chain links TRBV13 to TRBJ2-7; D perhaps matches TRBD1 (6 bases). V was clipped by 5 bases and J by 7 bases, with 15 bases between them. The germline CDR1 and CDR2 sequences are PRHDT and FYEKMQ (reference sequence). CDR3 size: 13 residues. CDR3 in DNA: TGTGCCAGCAGCCCCCAGGGACAAAATGAGCAGTACTTC. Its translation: CASSPQGQNEQYF.

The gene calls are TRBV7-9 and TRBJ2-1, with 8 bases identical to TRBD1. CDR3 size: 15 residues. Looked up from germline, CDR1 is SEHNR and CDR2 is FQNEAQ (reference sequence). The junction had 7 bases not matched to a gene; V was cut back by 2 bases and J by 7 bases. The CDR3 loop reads CASSLTQGVRNEQFF. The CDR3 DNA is TGTGCCAGCAGCTTAACACAGGGGGTAAGGAATGAGCAGTTCTTC.

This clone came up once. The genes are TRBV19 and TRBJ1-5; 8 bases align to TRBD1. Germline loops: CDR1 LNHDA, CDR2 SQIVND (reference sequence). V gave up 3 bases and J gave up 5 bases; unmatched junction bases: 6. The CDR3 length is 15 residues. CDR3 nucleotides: TGTGCCAGTAGTATGTGGACAGGGCCTCATCAGCCCCAGCATTTT. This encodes CASSMWTGPHQPQHF.

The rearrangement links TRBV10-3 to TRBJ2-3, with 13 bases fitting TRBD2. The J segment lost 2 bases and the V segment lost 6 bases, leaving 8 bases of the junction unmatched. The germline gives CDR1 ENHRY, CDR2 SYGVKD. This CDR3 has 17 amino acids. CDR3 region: CAIRIRLAGGNTDTQYF. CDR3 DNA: TGTGCCATCAGAATTCGACTAGCGGGAGGTAACACAGATACGCAGTATTTT.

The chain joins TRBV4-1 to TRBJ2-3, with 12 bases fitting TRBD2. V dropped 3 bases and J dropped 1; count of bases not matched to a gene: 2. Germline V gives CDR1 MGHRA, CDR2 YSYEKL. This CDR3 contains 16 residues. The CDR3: CASSQSSGRGTDTQYF. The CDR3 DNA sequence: TGCGCCAGCAGCCAGTCTAGCGGGAGGGGCACAGATACGCAGTATTTT.

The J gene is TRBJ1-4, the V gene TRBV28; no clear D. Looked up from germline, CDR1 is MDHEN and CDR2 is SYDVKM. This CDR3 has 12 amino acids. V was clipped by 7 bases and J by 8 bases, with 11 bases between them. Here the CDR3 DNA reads TGTGCCAGCACCACAGAAAGAGAAAAACTGTTTTTT. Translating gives CASTTEREKLFF.

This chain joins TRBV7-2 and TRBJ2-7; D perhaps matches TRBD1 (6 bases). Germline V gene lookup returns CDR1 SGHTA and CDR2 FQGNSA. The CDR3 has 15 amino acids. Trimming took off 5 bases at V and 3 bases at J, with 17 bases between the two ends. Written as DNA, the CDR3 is TGTGCCAGCAGCGGACCTACCGGGACAATCTACGAGCAGTACTTC. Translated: CASSGPTGTIYEQYF.

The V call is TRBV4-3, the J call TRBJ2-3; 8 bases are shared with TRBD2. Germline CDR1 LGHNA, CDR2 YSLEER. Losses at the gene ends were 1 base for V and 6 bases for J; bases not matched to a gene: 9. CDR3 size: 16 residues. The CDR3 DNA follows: TGCGCCAGCAGCCAAGGACTAGCGACTAATGGGGATACGCAGTATTTT. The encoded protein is CASSQGLATNGDTQYF.

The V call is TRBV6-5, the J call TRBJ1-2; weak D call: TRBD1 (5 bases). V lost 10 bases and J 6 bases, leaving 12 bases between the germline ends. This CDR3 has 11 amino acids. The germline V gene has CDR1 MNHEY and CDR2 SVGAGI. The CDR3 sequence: CATVWGDGYTF. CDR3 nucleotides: TGTGCCACGGTATGGGGGGATGGCTACACCTTC.

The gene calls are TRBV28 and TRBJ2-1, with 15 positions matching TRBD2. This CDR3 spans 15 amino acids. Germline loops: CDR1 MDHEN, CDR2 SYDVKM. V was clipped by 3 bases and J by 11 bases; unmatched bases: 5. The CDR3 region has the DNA TGTGCCAGCAGTTTCTGGACTAGCGGGGGGGACAAGCAGTTCTTC. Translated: CASSFWTSGGDKQFF. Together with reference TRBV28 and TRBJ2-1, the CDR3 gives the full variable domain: DVKVTQSSRYLVKRTGEKVFLECVQDMDHENMFWYRQDPGLGLRLIYFSYDVKMKEKGDIPEGYSVSREKKERFSLILESASTNQTSMYLCASSFWTSGGDKQFFGPGTRLTVL.

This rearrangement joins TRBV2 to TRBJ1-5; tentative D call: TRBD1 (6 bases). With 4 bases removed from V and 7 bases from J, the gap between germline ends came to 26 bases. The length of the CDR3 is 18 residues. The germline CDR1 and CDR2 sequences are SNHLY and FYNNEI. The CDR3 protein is CASSARKGWGGAGQPQHF. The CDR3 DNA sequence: TGTGCCAGCAGTGCTCGTAAGGGCTGGGGGGGCGCGGGACAGCCCCAGCATTTT.

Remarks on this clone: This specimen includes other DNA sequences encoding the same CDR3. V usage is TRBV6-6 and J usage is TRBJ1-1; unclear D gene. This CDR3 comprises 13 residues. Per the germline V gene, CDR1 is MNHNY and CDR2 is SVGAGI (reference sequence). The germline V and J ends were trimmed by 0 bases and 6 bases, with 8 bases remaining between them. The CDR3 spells CASSYSLSAEAFF. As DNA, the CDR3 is TGTGCCAGCAGTTACTCACTTTCCGCTGAAGCTTTCTTT.

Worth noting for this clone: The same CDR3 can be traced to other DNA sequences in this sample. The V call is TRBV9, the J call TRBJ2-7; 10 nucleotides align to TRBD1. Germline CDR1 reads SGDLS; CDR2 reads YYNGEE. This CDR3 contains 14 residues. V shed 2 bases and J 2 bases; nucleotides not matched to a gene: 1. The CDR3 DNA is TGTGCCAGCAGCGTGGGGACAGGGGCCTACGAGCAGTACTTC. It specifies CASSVGTGAYEQYF.